This passage covers 3 T cell receptor beta chains from one sample sequenced in a study of blood T cell repertoires in COVID-19. Profiled with immunoSEQ multiplex PCR; TCRdb holds only in-frame clones, not every one. The sample lists fewer than 60,000 clones; approximately 85% were seen once. Sequences were obtained from peripheral blood. These receptors all stem from a man in his fifties or sixties with acute or convalescent COVID-19.

This chain links TRBV28 with TRBJ2-3; D ambiguous. The CDR3 consists of 11 residues. The germline gives CDR1 MDHEN, CDR2 SYDVKM. The germline V and J ends were trimmed by 10 bases and 5 bases, with 10 bases remaining between them. CDR3 sequence reads: CATPTGDTQYF. The CDR3 DNA is TGTGCCACCCCGACGGGAGATACGCAGTATTTT.

This chain uses TRBV6-6 with TRBJ1-5; D uncertain. Germline values: CDR1 MNHNY, CDR2 SVGAGI (reference sequence). Trimming removed 2 bases from V and 0 bases from J, with 8 bases in between. This CDR3 comprises 15 residues. The DNA of the CDR3 is TGTGCCAGCAGTTACGCCGGGGATAGCAATCAGCCCCAGCATTTT. The encoded protein is CASSYAGDSNQPQHF.

V usage is TRBV28 and J usage is TRBJ1-2, with D perhaps TRBD1 (5 bases). Germline CDR1 reads MDHEN; CDR2 reads SYDVKM. This CDR3 spans 13 amino acids. Trimming left V 6 bases short and J 5 bases short, with 13 bases between. The CDR3 protein is CASRETALYGYTF. The CDR3 nucleotides are TGTGCCAGCAGGGAGACAGCCCTATATGGCTACACCTTC.